This T cell receptor (beta chain) was documented in a study of STAT3 mutations in large granular lymphocyte leukemia. Assay: immunoSEQ multiplex PCR; the TCRdb copy retains only in-frame clones and omits some. In the table there are tens of thousands of clones, about 88% of which are singletons. Points on this clone: Its specificity is not known.

The study, taken as a whole, reports: In T-cell large granular lymphocyte leukemia, about half of patients showed multiple immunodominant subclonotypes. TCR clonotype switching after therapy occurred in about 30% of the 18 patients. Clonal expansion was inferred from samples taken at other timepoints.

The clonotype comes from a human donor with T large granular lymphocyte leukemia. Some clones in this sample may be carry-over from other donors' samples. Material for sequencing was PBMCs.

The CDR3 loop reads CASRGHSEAFF. In nucleotides, the CDR3 is TGTGCCAGCAGGGGACACTCAGAAGCTTTCTTT. The rearrangement joins TRBV2 to TRBJ1-1, with a tentative D call TRBD1 (6 bases). CDR1 is SNHLY and CDR2 is FYNNEI in the germline V gene. The CDR3 sequence is 11 residues long. The V end lost 6 bases, the J end lost 8 bases, and 10 bases lay between the germline ends.